Below are 10 T cell receptor beta chains sequenced from a single sample in a study of T cell responses to AZD1222 COVID-19 vaccine (dated by TCRdb to 2020 to 2023). The sample's time point label, in plain terms: baseline before first vaccination. Receptor amplification or capture employed the immunoSEQ multiplex PCR assay. TCRdb stores this immuneACCESS table with in-frame sequences only. Part of the clones is absent; in the studies checked, under half of the shortfall reflects unresolved V genes, and no reason is known for the rest. The sample table lists about 98,000 clones, about 86% of them with a count of one. Clones ranked in the top ten supply approximately 5% of the sample. This material consisted of peripheral blood, taken on day 0 of AZD1222 vaccination. The source of these receptors is an adult in good health.

The CDR3 loop is CASSLGTGVYEQYF. The CDR3 bases are TGTGCCAGCAGTTTAGGGACAGGGGTATACGAGCAGTACTTC. The chain employs TRBV28 and TRBJ2-7, with 10 bases aligning to TRBD1. CDR1 is MDHEN and CDR2 is SYDVKM in the germline V gene. Trimming cost V 2 bases and J 4 bases; bases outside gene matches: 2. The length of the CDR3 is 14 residues.

The chain recombines TRBV28 with TRBJ2-5, with 16 bases aligning to TRBD2. The CDR3 is 17 amino acids. Per germline, CDR1 MDHEN and CDR2 SYDVKM. V trimming: 3 bases; J trimming: 5 bases; junction bases outside the gene matches: 6. The CDR3 protein is CASSFGTSGGGRETQYF. The DNA for the CDR3 is TGTGCCAGCAGTTTTGGGACTAGCGGGGGGGGCCGGGAGACCCAGTACTTC.

This chain connects TRBV19 to TRBJ2-3; TRBD2 matches 10 bases. Germline CDR1 reads LNHDA; CDR2 reads SQIVND (reference sequence). V was clipped by 5 bases and J by 4 bases; unmatched bases: 12. The CDR3 sequence is 17 residues long. CDR3 sequence: CASSPRASGSSSDTQYF. The CDR3 DNA is TGTGCCAGTAGTCCCCGGGCTAGCGGGAGTTCCTCAGATACGCAGTATTTT.

V and J are TRBV12-3 or TRBV12-4 and TRBJ2-5, with D perhaps matching TRBD2 (5 bases). Trimming removed 5 bases at V and 4 bases at J, with 11 bases between. This CDR3 region has 13 residues. The CDR3 spells CASSGRGRETQYF. The CDR3 nucleotides are TGTGCCAGCAGTGGAAGAGGGAGAGAGACCCAGTACTTC.

The CDR3: CASSARDRWPQHF. The CDR3 DNA follows: TGTGCCAGCAGCGCGAGGGACCGTTGGCCCCAGCATTTT. The V call is TRBV5-5, the J call TRBJ1-5, with D tentatively TRBD1 (5 bases). V gave up 4 bases and J gave up 9 bases, with 14 bases separating them. Germline CDR1 is SGHKS and CDR2 is YYEKEE (reference sequence). The CDR3 is 13 amino acids.

The chain has TRBV3-1 (or the pseudogene TRBV3-2) and TRBJ2-5; the D is unclear. V lost 0 bases and J lost 5, with 4 bases in between. This CDR3 has 12 amino acids. Germline CDR1 reads LGHDT; CDR2 reads YNNKEL (reference sequence). CDR3: CASSQDKETQYF. The CDR3 nucleotides read TGTGCCAGCAGCCAAGATAAGGAGACCCAGTACTTC.

CDR3: CASSRDSKYGYTF. For the CDR3, the DNA is TGTGCCAGTAGTAGAGACAGCAAATATGGCTACACCTTC. The chain carries TRBV19 and TRBJ1-2, with a tentative D call TRBD1 (5 bases). The CDR3 has 13 residues. Germline V lookup: CDR1 LNHDA, CDR2 SQIVND (reference sequence). Trimming removed 4 bases at V and 5 bases at J, with 11 bases between.

The rearrangement uses TRBV18 and TRBJ1-5; D unclear. Germline CDR1 KGHSH, CDR2 LQKENI. The length of the CDR3 is 14 residues. Trimming took off 6 bases at V and 2 bases at J, with 11 bases between the two ends. The CDR3 DNA reads TGTGCCAGCTCCGGAATTAATGGCAATCAGCCCCAGCATTTT. Translating gives CASSGINGNQPQHF.

The chain joins TRBV6-2 or TRBV6-3 to TRBJ2-3; D is unclear. The germline V and J ends were trimmed by 4 bases and 7 bases, with 6 bases remaining between them. Germline assignment: CDR1 MNHEY and CDR2 SVGEGT. The CDR3 sequence is 11 residues long. The CDR3 DNA follows: TGTGCCAGCAGTTCGTCATATACGCAGTATTTT. This gives the protein CASSSSYTQYF.

The chain is built from TRBV7-3 and TRBJ2-7, with 15 bases aligning to TRBD2. Germline values: CDR1 SGHTA, CDR2 FQGTGA. CDR3 length: 14 residues. The J segment lost 6 bases and the V segment lost 5 bases, leaving 2 bases of the junction unmatched. CDR3 coding DNA: TGTGCCAGCAGCCCGGGACTAGCGGGAGGCGAGCAGTACTTC. Protein sequence: CASSPGLAGGEQYF.